Listed here is a single T cell receptor beta chain. Antigen: not known. This specimen comes from a study of CD8+CD57+ T cells in acquired aplastic anemia. General study results and limits: Some 31 shared CD8+ CDR3s appeared highly expressed within patients' immunodominant clones. In CD8+ cells, Simpson's diversity showed no significant difference between patients and controls.

TCR beta VDJ and CDR3 were profiled, and genomic DNA was the template. TCRdb processed the reads anew with MiXCR; each CDR3 protein has one entry. The sample records 95,000 to 150,000 distinct CDR3 sequences, over 30% being singletons. Patients picked for sequencing had shown CD8+CD57+ cell expansion detected by flow cytometry. Patients uniformly had severe acquired aplastic anemia. The blood sampling took place in patients who had so far received no therapy. Trimming took 5 bases from V and 5 from J; bases not matched to a gene: 4. In germline, CDR1 is SGHTA, CDR2 FQGNSA. The CDR3 contains 13 residues.

Sequenced sample: sorted CD4+, CD8+, or CD8+CD57+ T cells (not recorded which) from PBMCs. The clonotype comes from a human donor with aplastic anemia. V is TRBV7-2 and J is TRBJ2-5, with 8 nucleotides matching TRBD2. This CDR3 is CASSPREGETQYF. In DNA form, the CDR3 reads TGTGCCAGCAGCCCCCGGGAGGGGGAGACCCAGTACTTC.